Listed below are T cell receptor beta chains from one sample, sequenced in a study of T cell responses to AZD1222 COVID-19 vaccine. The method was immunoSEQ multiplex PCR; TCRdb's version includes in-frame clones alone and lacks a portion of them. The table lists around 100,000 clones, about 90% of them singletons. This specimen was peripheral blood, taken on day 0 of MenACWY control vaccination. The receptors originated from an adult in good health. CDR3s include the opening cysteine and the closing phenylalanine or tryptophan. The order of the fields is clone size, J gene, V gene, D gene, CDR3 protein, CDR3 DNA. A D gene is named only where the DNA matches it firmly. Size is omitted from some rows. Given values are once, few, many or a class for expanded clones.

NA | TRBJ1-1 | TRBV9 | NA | CASSPNTVNTEAFF | TGTGCCAGCAGCCCAAATACGGTGAACACTGAAGCTTTCTTT
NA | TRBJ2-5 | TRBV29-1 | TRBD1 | CSVVLQGARGETQYF | TGCAGCGTTGTCTTGCAGGGGGCGCGGGGAGAGACCCAGTACTTC
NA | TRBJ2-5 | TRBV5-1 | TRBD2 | CASSLVPGTTLIETQYF | TGCGCCAGCAGCTTGGTACCAGGGACTACTTTGATCGAGACCCAGTACTTC
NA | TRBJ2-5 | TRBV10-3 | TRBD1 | CAIGGTGLETQYF | TGTGCCATAGGGGGGACAGGGTTAGAGACCCAGTACTTC
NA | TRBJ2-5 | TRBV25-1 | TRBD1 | CASSDGTGGKETQYF | TGTGCCAGCAGTGATGGGACAGGCGGGAAAGAGACCCAGTACTTC
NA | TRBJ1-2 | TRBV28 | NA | CASSSPDHFYGYTF | TGTGCCAGCAGTTCCCCAGACCATTTCTATGGCTACACCTTC
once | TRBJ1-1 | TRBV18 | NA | CASSPEVPDLNTEAFF | TGTGCCAGCTCACCAGAGGTGCCGGATTTGAACACTGAAGCTTTCTTT
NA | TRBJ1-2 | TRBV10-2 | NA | CASSGTDLRGYTF | TGCGCCAGCAGTGGGACAGACCTTCGGGGCTACACCTTC
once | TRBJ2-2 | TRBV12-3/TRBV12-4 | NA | CASTRDAGELFF | TGTGCCAGCACCCGGGATGCCGGGGAGCTGTTTTTT
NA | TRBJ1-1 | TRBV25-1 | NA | CASSPRGTEAFF | TGTGCCAGCAGTCCCAGGGGCACTGAAGCTTTCTTT
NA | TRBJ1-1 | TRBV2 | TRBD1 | CASSEEPTGRPGAFF | TGTGCCAGCAGTGAAGAACCGACAGGGAGACCGGGAGCTTTCTTT
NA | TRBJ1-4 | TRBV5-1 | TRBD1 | CASSFRQGERDNEKLFF | TGCGCCAGCAGCTTCCGACAGGGGGAAAGGGATAATGAAAAACTGTTTTTT
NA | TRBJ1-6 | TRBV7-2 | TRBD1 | CASSPGTGGSPLHF | TGTGCCAGCAGCCCCGGGACAGGAGGCTCACCCCTCCACTTT
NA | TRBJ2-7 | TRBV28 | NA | CASSLVRASYEQYF | TGTGCCAGCAGTTTAGTTAGGGCCTCCTACGAGCAGTACTTC
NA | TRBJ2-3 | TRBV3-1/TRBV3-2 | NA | CASSQDLYRADTQYF | TGTGCCAGCAGCCAGGACCTATACAGAGCAGATACGCAGTATTTT
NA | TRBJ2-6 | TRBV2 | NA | CASRTVAGANVLTF | TGTGCCAGCAGGACAGTAGCTGGGGCCAACGTCCTGACTTTC
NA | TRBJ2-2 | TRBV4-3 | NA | CASSRIQGRGGTGELFF | TGCGCCAGCAGCCGGATACAAGGGCGGGGAGGCACCGGGGAGCTGTTTTTT
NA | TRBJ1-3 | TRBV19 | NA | CASSIGSLNSGNTIYF | TGTGCCAGTAGTATTGGCAGCCTGAACTCTGGAAACACCATATATTTT
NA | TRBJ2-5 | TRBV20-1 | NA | CSSTAQETQYF | TGCAGTTCCACCGCCCAAGAGACCCAGTACTTC
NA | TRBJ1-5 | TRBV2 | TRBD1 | CASRGQGAQPQHF | TGTGCCAGCAGGGGACAGGGGGCACAGCCCCAGCATTTT
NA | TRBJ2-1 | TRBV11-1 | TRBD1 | CASKPTGGSYNEQFF | TGTGCCAGCAAACCGACAGGGGGATCCTACAATGAGCAGTTCTTC
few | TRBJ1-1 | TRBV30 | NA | CAWSVLEGNTEAFF | TGTGCCTGGAGTGTACTTGAAGGGAACACTGAAGCTTTCTTT
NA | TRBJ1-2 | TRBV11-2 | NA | CASSLEKNGYTF | TGTGCCAGCAGCCTGGAGAAGAATGGCTACACCTTC
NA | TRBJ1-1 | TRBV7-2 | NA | CASSLDRGEAFF | TGTGCCAGCAGCTTAGATCGGGGTGAAGCTTTCTTT
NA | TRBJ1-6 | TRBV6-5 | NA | CASSYGVQGDSPLHF | TGTGCCAGCAGTTACGGGGTGCAGGGAGATTCACCCCTCCACTTT
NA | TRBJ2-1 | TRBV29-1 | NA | CSVGGPTSSYNEQFF | TGCAGCGTGGGTGGACCAACGAGCTCCTACAATGAGCAGTTCTTC
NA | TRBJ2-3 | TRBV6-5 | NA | CASSPSLTDTQYF | TGTGCCAGCAGTCCGAGCCTCACAGATACGCAGTATTTT
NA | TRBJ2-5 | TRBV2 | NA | CASSEEGGLISGTQYF | TGTGCCAGCAGTGAAGAGGGGGGCCTGATTAGTGGGACCCAGTACTTC
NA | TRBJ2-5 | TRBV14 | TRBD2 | CASSQSPSGSPGETQYF | TGTGCCAGCAGCCAATCCCCTAGCGGGAGTCCTGGGGAGACCCAGTACTTC
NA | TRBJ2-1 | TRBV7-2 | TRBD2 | CASSWTSGDYNEQFF | TGTGCCAGCAGCTGGACTAGCGGAGATTACAATGAGCAGTTCTTC
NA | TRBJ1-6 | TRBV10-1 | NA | CASTRGPEGSPLHF | TGCGCCAGCACTAGGGGACCCGAGGGTTCACCCCTCCACTTT
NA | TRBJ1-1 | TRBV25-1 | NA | CASSRSAGSEAFF | TGTGCCAGCAGCAGATCGGCGGGGTCTGAAGCTTTCTTT
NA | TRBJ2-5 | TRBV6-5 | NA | CASSKGLPPQETQYF | TGTGCCAGCAGCAAAGGGCTCCCTCCTCAAGAGACCCAGTACTTC
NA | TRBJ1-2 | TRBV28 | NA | CASSSRSGEGYTF | TGTGCCAGCAGCTCACGATCGGGTGAGGGCTACACCTTC
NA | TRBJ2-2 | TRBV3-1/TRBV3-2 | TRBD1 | CASTRGQGVMAGELFF | TGTGCCAGCACCAGGGGGCAGGGGGTTATGGCCGGGGAGCTGTTTTTT
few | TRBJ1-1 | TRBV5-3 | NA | CARSTGGGRTEAFF | TGTGCCAGAAGCACGGGAGGGGGTCGGACTGAAGCTTTCTTT
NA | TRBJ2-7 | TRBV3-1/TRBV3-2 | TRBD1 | CASSPDRGYEQYF | TGTGCCAGCAGCCCGGACAGGGGCTACGAGCAGTACTTC
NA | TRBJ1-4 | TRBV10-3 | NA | CAISIGRLNEKLFF | TGTGCCATCAGTATCGGCCGACTAAATGAAAAACTGTTTTTT
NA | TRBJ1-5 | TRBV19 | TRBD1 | CASTTGTGVNQPQHF | TGTGCCAGTACTACCGGGACAGGGGTTAATCAGCCCCAGCATTTT
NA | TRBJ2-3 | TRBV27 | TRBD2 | CASSFFQAGGYSTDTQYF | TGTGCCAGCAGTTTCTTCCAAGCGGGAGGGTATAGCACAGATACGCAGTATTTT
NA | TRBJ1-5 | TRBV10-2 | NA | CASILGNQPQHF | NA
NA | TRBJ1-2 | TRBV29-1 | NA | CSVELQGGYTF | TGCAGCGTAGAATTACAGGGAGGCTACACCTTC
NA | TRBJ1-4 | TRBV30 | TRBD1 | CAWSRDSYLEKLFF | TGTGCCTGGAGCCGGGACAGCTACCTAGAAAAACTGTTTTTT
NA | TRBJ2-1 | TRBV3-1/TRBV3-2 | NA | CASSTGNFRDNEQFF | TGTGCCAGCAGCACCGGGAACTTTAGGGACAATGAGCAGTTCTTC
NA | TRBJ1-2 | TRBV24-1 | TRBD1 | CATRAGTEADYGYTF | TGTGCCACCAGGGCCGGGACAGAGGCAGACTATGGCTACACCTTC
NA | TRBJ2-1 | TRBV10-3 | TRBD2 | CAISVTGLAGGLSEQFF | TGTGCCATCAGTGTAACTGGGCTAGCGGGGGGCCTGTCCGAGCAGTTCTTC
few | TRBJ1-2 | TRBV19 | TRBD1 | CASSIGDRNGGYTF | TGTGCCAGTAGTATAGGGGACAGGAATGGTGGCTACACCTTC
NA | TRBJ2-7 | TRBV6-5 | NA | CASSYGGSVYEQYF | TGTGCCAGCAGTTACGGTGGGAGCGTTTACGAGCAGTACTTC
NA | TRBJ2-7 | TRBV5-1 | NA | CASSGTASSYEQYF | TGCGCCAGCAGCGGGACGGCAAGCTCCTACGAGCAGTACTTC
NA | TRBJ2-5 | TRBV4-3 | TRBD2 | CASSHILAGGQETQYF | TGCGCCAGCAGCCATATACTAGCGGGGGGCCAAGAGACCCAGTACTTC
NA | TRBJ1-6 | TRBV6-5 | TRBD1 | CASTEDRGNSPLHF | TGTGCCAGCACCGAAGACAGGGGGAATTCACCCCTCCACTTT
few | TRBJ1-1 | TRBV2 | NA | CARGNTEAFF | TGTGCCAGGGGGAACACTGAAGCTTTCTTT
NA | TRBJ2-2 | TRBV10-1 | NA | CASGSNGPRELGELFF | TGCGCCAGCGGTTCGAACGGCCCACGAGAGTTAGGGGAGCTGTTTTTT
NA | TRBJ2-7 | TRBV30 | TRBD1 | CAWKKDRERYEQYF | TGTGCCTGGAAAAAGGACAGGGAACGCTACGAGCAGTACTTC